The next 8 T cell receptor beta chains were all read from a single sample in a study of blood T cell repertoires in COVID-19. Profiled with immunoSEQ multiplex PCR; TCRdb holds only in-frame clones, not every one. The sample lists 200,000 to 250,000 clones; about 84% were seen once. Sequencing was carried out using PBMCs or T cells enriched from blood (not recorded which). The receptors stem from a woman aged 40-49 years with acute COVID-19.

The chain has TRBV28 and TRBJ2-5; D remains unclear. Germline CDR1 and CDR2: MDHEN and SYDVKM. V lost 2 bases to trimming and J lost 7 bases, with 8 bases between them. The CDR3 runs to 12 residues. CDR3 sequence reads: CASSLKSRTQYF. The CDR3 nucleotides read TGTGCCAGCAGTTTAAAGTCGCGGACCCAGTACTTC.

The gene calls are TRBV27 and TRBJ1-3; D is unresolved. V lost 5 bases and J 0 bases, leaving 11 bases between the germline ends. The CDR3 spans 15 residues. Germline values: CDR1 MNHEY, CDR2 SMNVEV (reference sequence). The CDR3 region is CASSPLHRSGNTIYF. The CDR3, as DNA: TGTGCCAGCAGTCCACTCCACCGCTCTGGAAACACCATATATTTT.

This chain connects TRBV11-2 to TRBJ1-1; 9 bases align to TRBD1. The germline V gene encodes CDR1 SGHAT and CDR2 FQNNGV. V lost 1 base to trimming and J lost 5 bases; unmatched junction nucleotides: 5. The CDR3 spans 15 residues. CDR3: CASSLGGQGRTEAFF. The CDR3 bases are TGTGCCAGCAGCTTAGGGGGACAGGGAAGAACTGAAGCTTTCTTT. Filled out from reference TRBV11-2 and TRBJ1-1, the complete variable domain reads EAGVAQSPRYKIIEKRQSVAFWCNPISGHATLYWYQQILGQGPKLLIQFQNNGVVDDSQLPKDRFSAERLKGVDSTLKIQPAKLEDSAVYLCASSLGGQGRTEAFFGQGTRLTVV.

The chain has TRBV5-1 and TRBJ2-3, with a tentative D call TRBD1 (5 bases). V lost 4 bases, J lost 5 bases, and 5 bases lay in between. This CDR3 comprises 11 residues. CDR1 is SGHRS, CDR2 YFSETQ, per germline. DNA for the CDR3: TGCGCCAGCAGCCAGGGAGATACGCAGTATTTT. Residues: CASSQGDTQYF.

This clone was recorded once. The genes are TRBV5-1 and TRBJ2-1, with 7 nucleotides matching TRBD2. Looked up from germline, CDR1 is SGHRS and CDR2 is YFSETQ. This CDR3 has 14 amino acids. The V and J ends lost 4 bases and 8 bases, in that order; junction bases with no gene match: 9. CDR3 in amino acids: CASSERTRGDEQFF. The CDR3 DNA reads TGCGCCAGCAGCGAACGGACTAGAGGCGATGAGCAGTTCTTC.

This chain connects TRBV11-2 to TRBJ2-7; D not resolved. The germline CDR1 and CDR2 sequences are SGHAT and FQNNGV. This CDR3 contains 12 residues. Trimming pared 1 base from V and 6 bases from J, leaving 7 bases between. The DNA of the CDR3 is TGTGCCAGCAGCTTAGGTAGAGTCGAGCAGTACTTC. This gives the protein CASSLGRVEQYF.

CDR3 protein: CASSDYNRGSGNTIYF. CDR3 DNA sequence: TGTGCCAGCAGCGACTACAACAGGGGTTCTGGAAACACCATATATTTT. The chain employs TRBV7-2 and TRBJ1-3; 7 nucleotides align to TRBD1. Germline V CDR1 and CDR2: SGHTA, FQGNSA. V was clipped by 5 bases and J by 1 base; unmatched bases: 8. CDR3 size: 16 residues.

The CDR3 loop reads CASSRGLLGSYEQYF. CDR3 nucleotides: TGTGCCAGCAGCAGGGGACTCCTGGGCTCCTACGAGCAGTACTTC. The rearrangement uses TRBV6-2 or TRBV6-3 and TRBJ2-7; D is tentatively TRBD1 or TRBD2 (6 bases each). The CDR3 contains 15 residues. Germline CDR1 reads MNHEY; CDR2 reads SVGEGT. V dropped 6 bases and J dropped 0 bases, with 15 bases sitting between them.